This TCR beta chain was recorded in a study of control samples from healthy donors and cancer patients. Profiled with immunoSEQ multiplex PCR; TCRdb holds only in-frame clones, not every one. The table has about 120,000 clones, approximately 90% seen once. This clone was counted between two and nine times. Germline CDR1 MNHNS, CDR2 SASEGT. V gave up 3 bases and J gave up 1 base, with 6 bases separating them. The CDR3 contains 13 residues. The sequenced material came from blood. The receptor was isolated from an older woman in good health. This chain connects TRBV6-1 to TRBJ1-1, with D hard to call. CDR3 amino acids: CASSDGENTEAFF. The CDR3, as DNA: TGTGCCAGCAGTGACGGCGAGAACACTGAAGCTTTCTTT.